These T cell receptor beta chains were read from a single sample in a study of shared clonotypes between healthy human individuals. Profiling relied on immunoSEQ multiplex PCR, and the TCRdb table lists in-frame clones only, not all of them. The sample shows 500,000 or so clones, 95% to 97% of them seen only once. Sequenced material: naive CD4+ T cells sorted from blood. Every receptor here comes from a woman aged 25-40 years in good health. CDR3s include the opening cysteine and the closing phenylalanine or tryptophan. The D gene is left open where the match is weak. For some rows the clone size is stated as once, few or many, or as a class when expanded; others skip it.

.,TRBJ1-1,TRBV18,.,CASSPGRGLNTEAFF,TGTGCCAGCTCCCCGGGCAGGGGTTTGAACACTGAAGCTTTCTTT
.,TRBJ2-1,TRBV19,TRBD2,CASSRSGGWNEQFF,TGTGCCAGTAGTAGAAGCGGGGGGTGGAATGAGCAGTTCTTC
.,TRBJ1-2,TRBV15,TRBD1,CATSRGGTGGDYGYTF,TGTGCCACCAGCAGAGGGGGTACAGGGGGCGATTATGGCTACACCTTC
once,TRBJ1-1,TRBV7-9,.,CASSRGGTEAFF,TGTGCCAGCAGCCGAGGGGGGACTGAAGCTTTCTTT
.,TRBJ1-1,TRBV28,TRBD1,CASSPGTGGLRNTEAFF,TGTGCCAGCAGTCCGGGGACAGGGGGCCTTCGGAACACTGAAGCTTTCTTT
.,TRBJ1-2,TRBV28,TRBD1,CATGQALRSSGYTF,TGTGCCACCGGACAGGCCCTTAGGAGTAGTGGCTACACCTTC
.,TRBJ2-2,TRBV7-9,.,CASSTDWAGELFF,TGTGCCAGCAGCACCGATTGGGCCGGGGAGCTGTTTTTT
.,TRBJ1-2,TRBV5-1,.,CASSLEVFGPRKDGYTF,TGCGCCAGCAGCTTGGAGGTTTTTGGGCCGAGAAAGGATGGCTACACCTTC
.,TRBJ2-5,TRBV19,TRBD1,CASSTLRDRGQETQYF,TGTGCCAGTAGCACTCTTAGGGACAGGGGCCAAGAGACCCAGTACTTC
.,TRBJ1-3,TRBV5-1,.,CASSSLGQTQGAGNTIYF,TGCGCCAGCAGCTCGTTGGGCCAGACGCAGGGTGCCGGAAACACCATATATTTT
.,TRBJ1-6,TRBV6-6,.,CASNAASSYNSPLHF,TGTGCCAGCAATGCAGCGAGCTCCTATAATTCACCCCTCCACTTT
.,TRBJ2-1,TRBV6-4,TRBD2,CASKVTSGSGEQFF,TGTGCCAGCAAGGTTACTAGCGGGAGCGGTGAGCAGTTCTTC
.,TRBJ2-1,TRBV6-1,.,CASSEGKLVHNEQFF,TGTGCCAGCAGTGAAGGGAAGCTAGTTCACAATGAGCAGTTCTTC
once,TRBJ1-6,TRBV27,.,CASSGPVYNSPLHF,TGTGCCAGCAGTGGGCCAGTCTATAATTCACCCCTCCACTTT
.,TRBJ2-7,TRBV28,.,CASSFEWFPGHYEQYF,TGTGCCAGCAGTTTTGAGTGGTTTCCGGGCCACTACGAGCAGTACTTC
.,TRBJ2-1,TRBV7-9,.,CASSLGPPYNEQFF,TGTGCCAGCAGCTTAGGCCCCCCCTACAATGAGCAGTTCTTC
.,TRBJ2-1,TRBV28,.,CASRAAGTMINEQFF,TGTGCCAGCAGAGCTGCCGGGACAATGATCAATGAGCAGTTCTTC
.,TRBJ2-7,TRBV2,.,CASGTQSSEQYF,TGTGCCAGCGGGACCCAATCATCCGAGCAGTACTTC
.,TRBJ2-7,TRBV7-9,TRBD2,CASSLRQRDKSYEQYF,TGTGCCAGCAGCTTACGACAGCGGGATAAATCCTACGAGCAGTACTTC
.,TRBJ2-3,TRBV28,TRBD2,CASRSGTNTDTQYF,TGTGCCAGCAGATCCGGGACTAACACAGATACGCAGTATTTT
.,TRBJ1-1,TRBV5-1,TRBD1,CASSTYRGLITEAFF,TGCGCCAGCAGCACTTACAGGGGGTTGATTACTGAAGCTTTCTTT
.,TRBJ1-2,TRBV19,.,CASLRGGISYYGYTF,TGTGCCAGCCTGAGGGGAGGGATCTCCTACTATGGCTACACCTTC
few,TRBJ2-2,TRBV15,.,CATSRDLAGSTGELFF,TGTGCCACCAGCAGAGATCTCGCCGGGAGTACCGGGGAGCTGTTTTTT
.,TRBJ2-2,TRBV11-2,TRBD1,CASRVWGQSNTGELFF,TGTGCCAGCCGCGTGTGGGGACAGAGTAACACCGGGGAGCTGTTTTTT
once,TRBJ2-5,TRBV6-6,.,CASSSGQGIQETQYF,.
.,TRBJ1-1,TRBV5-1,TRBD1,CASSRTGVSTEAFF,TGCGCCAGCAGCAGGACAGGGGTAAGCACTGAAGCTTTCTTT
once,TRBJ2-3,TRBV19,.,CASSSAGHVTQYF,TGTGCCAGTAGTTCGGCGGGGCACGTTACGCAGTATTTT
.,TRBJ2-3,TRBV18,.,CASSELVGGGDTQYF,TGTGCCAGCTCAGAGCTCGTGGGAGGTGGAGATACGCAGTATTTT
.,TRBJ2-3,TRBV7-2,.,CASSLDGGNGDTQYF,TGTGCCAGCAGCCTAGACGGCGGGAATGGGGATACGCAGTATTTT
.,TRBJ2-7,TRBV10-1,.,CASSESIGTAIYEQYF,TGCGCCAGCAGTGAGTCGATCGGAACAGCTATCTACGAGCAGTACTTC
.,TRBJ2-1,TRBV10-1,TRBD2,CASSGTSGRRSYNEQFF,TGCGCCAGCAGTGGGACTAGCGGGAGAAGATCCTACAATGAGCAGTTCTTC
.,TRBJ2-7,TRBV7-2,TRBD2,CASSLSGLAGGYEQYF,TGTGCCAGCAGCTTAAGTGGACTAGCGGGAGGCTACGAGCAGTACTTC
.,TRBJ1-3,TRBV28,.,CASSLDRGNTIYF,TGTGCCAGCAGTTTAGACAGAGGAAACACCATATATTTT
.,TRBJ2-4,TRBV2,TRBD2,CASTQREVGGGKNIQYF,TGTGCCAGCACCCAGCGGGAGGTGGGTGGAGGCAAAAACATTCAGTACTTC
.,TRBJ1-6,TRBV2,.,CASRVTGDSPLHF,TGTGCCAGCAGGGTAACTGGGGATTCACCCCTCCACTTT
once,TRBJ2-7,TRBV5-8,TRBD2,CASRGTSGSFEQYF,TGTGCCAGCAGGGGGACTAGCGGGAGTTTCGAGCAGTACTTC
.,TRBJ2-7,TRBV21-1,.,CASSKELNSQGSYEQYF,TGTGCCAGCAGCAAAGAGCTGAATAGCCAGGGCTCCTACGAGCAGTACTTC
.,TRBJ2-1,TRBV10-2,.,CASSESTISYNEQFF,TGCGCCAGCAGTGAGTCAACTATATCCTACAATGAGCAGTTCTTC
.,TRBJ1-5,TRBV19,.,CASSIRPWTSHSQPQHF,TGTGCCAGTAGTATTCGACCTTGGACAAGTCACAGTCAGCCCCAGCATTTT
.,TRBJ1-1,TRBV28,.,CASLEQGGGTEAFF,TGTGCCAGTTTGGAACAGGGAGGTGGAACTGAAGCTTTCTTT
.,TRBJ1-1,TRBV4-1,.,CASSQERDQNTEAFF,TGCGCCAGCAGCCAAGAAAGGGACCAGAACACTGAAGCTTTCTTT
.,TRBJ1-5,TRBV2,TRBD1,CASSGQGDQPQHF,TGTGCCAGCAGTGGACAGGGGGATCAGCCCCAGCATTTT
.,TRBJ2-4,TRBV30,.,CAWSVGGGPFPYF,TGTGCCTGGAGTGTAGGGGGAGGACCCTTCCCGTACTTC
.,TRBJ1-1,TRBV19,.,CASSRAQNTEAFF,TGTGCCAGTAGTAGGGCCCAGAACACTGAAGCTTTCTTT
.,TRBJ1-1,TRBV6-5,.,CASSYSSDRNTEAFF,TGTGCCAGCAGTTACAGTTCAGATCGGAACACTGAAGCTTTCTTT